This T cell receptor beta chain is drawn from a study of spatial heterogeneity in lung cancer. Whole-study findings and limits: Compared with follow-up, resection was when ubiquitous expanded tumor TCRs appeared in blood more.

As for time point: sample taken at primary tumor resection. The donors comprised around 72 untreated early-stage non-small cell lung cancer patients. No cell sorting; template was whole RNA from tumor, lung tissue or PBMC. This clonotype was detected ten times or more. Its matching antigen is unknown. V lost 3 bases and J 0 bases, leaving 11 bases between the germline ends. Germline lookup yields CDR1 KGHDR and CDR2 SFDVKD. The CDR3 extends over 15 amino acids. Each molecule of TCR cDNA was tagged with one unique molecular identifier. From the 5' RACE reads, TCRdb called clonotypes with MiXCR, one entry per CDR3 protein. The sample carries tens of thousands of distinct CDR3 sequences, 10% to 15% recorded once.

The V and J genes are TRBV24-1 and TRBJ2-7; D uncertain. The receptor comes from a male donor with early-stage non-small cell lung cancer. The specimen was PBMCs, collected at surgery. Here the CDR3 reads CATSDPLDTSYEQYF. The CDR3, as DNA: TGTGCCACCAGTGATCCCCTTGACACCTCCTACGAGCAGTACTTC.